These T cell receptor beta chains were read from a single sample in a study of blood T cell repertoires in COVID-19. The assay was immunoSEQ multiplex PCR, and TCRdb's table has in-frame clones only and misses some. The profile covers 250,000 to 350,000 clones, with 70% to 90% appearing a single time and 1% taken by the ten largest. Specimen: PBMCs or T cells enriched from blood (not recorded which). The receptor set was obtained from a woman aged 25-40 years who had recovered from COVID-19. Both conserved end residues are part of each CDR3. A D gene is named only where the DNA matches it firmly. Clone size appears in some rows only: once, few, many, or a class for an expanded clone.

j_call | clone_size | d_call | v_call | cdr3_nt | cdr3_aa
TRBJ2-7 | . | TRBD2 | TRBV28 | TGTGCCAGCAGTTTGGTTGGCGGGGGGGCGGGGCACGAGCAGTACTTC | CASSLVGGGAGHEQYF
TRBJ1-2 | . | TRBD1 | TRBV28 | TGTGCCAGCGACCCCGGGACAGCCGGCTACACCTTC | CASDPGTAGYTF
TRBJ1-5 | . | TRBD1 | TRBV19 | TGTGCCACCGACGGACAGGGAATCAGCCAGCCCCAGCATTTT | CATDGQGISQPQHF
TRBJ2-5 | . | . | TRBV5-1 | TGCGCCAGCAGCTTGGGCGTCCAGGGGCAACAAGAGACCCAGTACTTC | CASSLGVQGQQETQYF
TRBJ2-4 | . | . | TRBV12-2 | TGTGCAAGTCGCTTAGATGGTGAGGGAAGGGCCAAAAACATTCAGTACTTC | CASRLDGEGRAKNIQYF
TRBJ1-2 | . | TRBD1 | TRBV4-3 | TGCGCCAGCAGCCAAGGGACAGGGGATTATGGCTACACCTTC | CASSQGTGDYGYTF
TRBJ1-1 | . | . | TRBV18 | TGTGCCAGCTCAACATCTACAGGGAACACTGAAGCTTTCTTT | CASSTSTGNTEAFF
TRBJ2-5 | . | . | TRBV15 | TGTGCCACCAGCAGAGCGACACAGCTATCCCAAGAGACCCAGTACTTC | CATSRATQLSQETQYF
TRBJ1-5 | . | . | TRBV6-6 | TGTGCCAGCAATAACCCGACAGGACGTAATCAGCCCCAGCATTTT | CASNNPTGRNQPQHF
TRBJ2-5 | . | . | TRBV5-5 | TGTGCCAGCAGCTTGGACATCCAAGAGACCCAGTACTTC | CASSLDIQETQYF
TRBJ2-3 | once | . | TRBV6-4 | TGTGCCAGCAGCCGGGACTTAAGCACAGATACGCAGTATTTT | CASSRDLSTDTQYF
TRBJ2-2 | . | TRBD2 | TRBV5-1 | TGCGCCAGCAGCTTGGATCTAGCGGAGAACACCGGGGAGCTGTTTTTT | CASSLDLAENTGELFF
TRBJ1-5 | few | . | TRBV5-5 | TGTGCCAGCAGCTTCCGGGGATATAGCAATCAGCCCCAGCATTTT | CASSFRGYSNQPQHF
TRBJ2-3 | . | TRBD2 | TRBV5-6 | TGTGCCAGCAGCTTGGAGGCTAAGGGGAGCGGGGCAGATACGCAGTATTTT | CASSLEAKGSGADTQYF
TRBJ2-1 | . | TRBD2 | TRBV6-2/TRBV6-3 | TGTGCCAGCAGCTCGATACTAGCGGGGCTCTACAATGAGCAGTTCTTC | CASSSILAGLYNEQFF
TRBJ2-3 | . | . | TRBV5-1 | TGCGCCAGCAGCTTGGCTACGGTTGGAGATACGCAGTATTTT | CASSLATVGDTQYF
TRBJ1-4 | few | . | TRBV11-3 | TGTGCCAGCAGCTTAGATCTCTCGGGAACTAATGAAAAACTGTTTTTT | CASSLDLSGTNEKLFF
TRBJ1-2 | . | TRBD1 | TRBV7-9 | TGTGCCAGCTGGACCCCAGGGGGCGCCAACTATGGCTACACCTTC | CASWTPGGANYGYTF
TRBJ1-2 | . | TRBD1 | TRBV7-9 | TGTGCCAGCAGCTTAGGAGGGGGCCGGTTACAGGGGATCTTCGATGGCTACACCTTC | CASSLGGGRLQGIFDGYTF
TRBJ1-5 | . | TRBD1 | TRBV28 | TGTGCCAGCAGATTCGGACAGGTTAACTCCTTTAGCAATCAGCCCCAGCATTTT | CASRFGQVNSFSNQPQHF
TRBJ1-1 | few | . | TRBV11-1 | TGTGCCAGCAGCCTTAAATTTCAGGACTCGAACACTGAAGCTTTCTTT | CASSLKFQDSNTEAFF
TRBJ1-1 | . | . | TRBV28 | TGTGCCAGCAGCCCGACGGGGAGGATGAACACTGAAGCTTTCTTT | CASSPTGRMNTEAFF
TRBJ2-2 | . | . | TRBV5-1 | TGCGCCAGCAGTACATCCGGGACACCCAACGGGGAGCTGTTTTTT | CASSTSGTPNGELFF
TRBJ1-1 | . | . | TRBV13 | TGTGCCAGCAGCGTCGGATTGGGCGCTTTCTTT | CASSVGLGAFF
TRBJ1-1 | few | TRBD1 | TRBV27 | TGTGCCAGCAGTCCCTTGGGACAGGGGCTCGTGAACACTGAAGCTTTCTTT | CASSPLGQGLVNTEAFF
TRBJ2-7 | . | TRBD2 | TRBV9 | TGTGCCAGCAGCCTCTCAAACGGGGGGGGCGACGAGCAGTACTTC | CASSLSNGGGDEQYF
TRBJ1-1 | . | . | TRBV4-1 | TGCGCCAGCAGCCAGAGAGCCTCCGGGACTTACACTGAAGCTTTCTTT | CASSQRASGTYTEAFF
TRBJ2-3 | . | TRBD2 | TRBV7-2 | TGTGCCAGCAGCTTGGTAGCGGGACGCACAGATACGCAGTATTTT | CASSLVAGRTDTQYF
TRBJ2-5 | . | . | TRBV5-1 | TGCGCCAGCAGCCCCTTGATAGCTCAAGAGACCCAGTACTTC | CASSPLIAQETQYF
TRBJ2-7 | . | TRBD1 | TRBV14 | TGTGCCAGCAGCCAAAAGTGGGACAGATTCAGCTCCTACGAGCAGTACTTC | CASSQKWDRFSSYEQYF
TRBJ2-7 | . | TRBD1 | TRBV7-9 | TGTGCCGGGGGACAGGGCTACGAGCAGTACTTC | CAGGQGYEQYF
TRBJ1-2 | . | . | TRBV12-3/TRBV12-4 | TGTGCCAGCAGTTATAACAGGGTTTTGGGCTACACCTTC | CASSYNRVLGYTF
TRBJ1-1 | . | . | TRBV5-1 | TGCGCCAGCAGCTTGGGGGCCCCAGGGTACCTTGAAGCTTTCTTT | CASSLGAPGYLEAFF
TRBJ2-3 | . | TRBD2 | TRBV9 | TGTGCCAGCAGCGTGCTAGCGGGAGTATCCACAGATACGCAGTATTTT | CASSVLAGVSTDTQYF
TRBJ2-6 | . | TRBD1 | TRBV19 | TGTGCCAGTAGTATGGGACAGCTCCTCTCTGGGGCCAACGTCCTGACTTTC | CASSMGQLLSGANVLTF
TRBJ2-4 | . | TRBD2 | TRBV2 | TGTGCCAGCAAACCTTTACCGGCGGGAGGGTTAGCCAAAAACATTCAGTACTTC | CASKPLPAGGLAKNIQYF